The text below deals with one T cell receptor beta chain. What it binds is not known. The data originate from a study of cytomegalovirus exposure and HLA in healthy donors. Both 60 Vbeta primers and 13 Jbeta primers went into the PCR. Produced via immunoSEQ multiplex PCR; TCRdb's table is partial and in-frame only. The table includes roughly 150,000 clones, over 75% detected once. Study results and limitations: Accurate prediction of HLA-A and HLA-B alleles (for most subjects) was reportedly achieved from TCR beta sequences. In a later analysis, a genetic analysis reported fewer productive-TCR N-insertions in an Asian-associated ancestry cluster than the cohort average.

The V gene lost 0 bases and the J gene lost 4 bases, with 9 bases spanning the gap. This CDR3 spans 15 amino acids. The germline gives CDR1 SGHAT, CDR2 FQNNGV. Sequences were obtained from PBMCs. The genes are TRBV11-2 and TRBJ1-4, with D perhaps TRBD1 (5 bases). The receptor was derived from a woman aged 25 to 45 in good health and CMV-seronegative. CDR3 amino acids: CASSLDRGFNEKLFF. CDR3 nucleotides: TGTGCCAGCAGCTTAGATCGGGGGTTTAATGAAAAACTGTTTTTT.